Shown below are 13 T cell receptor beta chains from a single sample sequenced in a study of shared clonotypes between healthy human individuals. Sequencing used immunoSEQ multiplex PCR; TCRdb keeps in-frame clones, though not all of them. This sample has under 1,100,000 clones, with around four fifths found just once. Material for sequencing was memory CD4+ T cells sorted from blood. Subset in this sample: CD45RA-negative fraction. These receptor sequences come from a man between 18 and 35 years old in good health.

J is TRBJ1-6 and V is TRBV28; no clear D gene. The length of the CDR3 is 12 residues. Trimming removed 5 bases at V and 14 bases at J, with 13 bases between. CDR1 is MDHEN, CDR2 SYDVKM, per germline. CDR3 protein: CASSPPGVALHF. CDR3 nucleotide sequence: TGTGCCAGCAGTCCCCCTGGGGTAGCCCTCCACTTT. Supplemented by reference TRBV28 and TRBJ1-6, the full variable domain reads DVKVTQSSRYLVKRTGEKVFLECVQDMDHENMFWYRQDPGLGLRLIYFSYDVKMKEKGDIPEGYSVSREKKERFSLILESASTNQTSMYLCASSPPGVALHFGNGTRLTVT.

The V gene is TRBV7-9, the J gene TRBJ2-7, with 8 positions matching TRBD1. J was trimmed by 2 bases and V by 5 bases; bases with no gene match: 2. Germline V gene lookup returns CDR1 SEHNR and CDR2 FQNEAQ (reference sequence). The CDR3 consists of 13 residues. Here the CDR3 reads CASSGQGPYEQYF. The CDR3, as DNA: TGTGCCAGCAGCGGACAGGGCCCCTACGAGCAGTACTTC.

The J gene is TRBJ2-7, the V gene TRBV5-1; 11 bases are shared with TRBD2. The CDR3 has 16 residues. The germline gives CDR1 SGHRS, CDR2 YFSETQ. Unmatched junction bases numbered 4, after V lost 0 bases and J lost 2 bases. In DNA, the CDR3 is TGCGCCAGCAGCTTGGGAGCTAGCGGGGGGACCTACGAGCAGTACTTC. Its translation is CASSLGASGGTYEQYF.

The chain joins TRBV19 to TRBJ1-2; D ambiguous. V was trimmed by 6 bases and J by 0 bases, leaving 14 bases between them. Germline V CDR1 and CDR2: LNHDA, SQIVND (reference sequence). CDR3 length equals 15 residues. Here the CDR3 DNA reads TGTGCCAGTAGCACCCGGACGGGAGCTAACTATGGCTACACCTTC. It codes for CASSTRTGANYGYTF.

This chain uses TRBV10-1 with TRBJ2-2, with 7 bases identical to TRBD2. Trimming at V came to 8 bases and at J to 0 bases, leaving 6 bases not matched to a gene. CDR3 length equals 15 residues. Germline lookup yields CDR1 WNHNN and CDR2 SYGVQD (reference sequence). CDR3 DNA: TGCGCCAGCTCTGGGGCGGGAGCGAACACCGGGGAGCTGTTTTTT. This sequence encodes CASSGAGANTGELFF.

The V gene is TRBV10-3, the J gene TRBJ2-3; D is unresolved. The V end lost 11 bases, the J end lost 0 bases, and 12 bases lay between the germline ends. CDR3 length: 13 residues. Germline V gives CDR1 ENHRY, CDR2 SYGVKD. The DNA for the CDR3 is TGTGCCGTCTCTATTGGAAGCACAGATACGCAGTATTTT. It encodes CAVSIGSTDTQYF.

The gene calls are TRBV28 and TRBJ1-2; TRBD1 matches 7 bases. Germline CDR1 reads MDHEN; CDR2 reads SYDVKM. Trimming cost V 6 bases and J 4 bases; bases outside gene matches: 8. The CDR3 covers 14 residues. CDR3 nucleotides: TGTGCCAGCAGATCGATGACAGGGTTCTATGGCTACACCTTC. Its translation: CASRSMTGFYGYTF.

This clone showed up just a few times. This sequence joins TRBV11-2 and TRBJ1-2; D gene ambiguous. Trimming removed 1 base at V and 6 bases at J, with 6 bases between. CDR3 length: 12 amino acids. Germline V lookup: CDR1 SGHAT, CDR2 FQNNGV. DNA for the CDR3: TGTGCCAGCAGCTTAGGAGGGAATGGCTACACCTTC. It translates to CASSLGGNGYTF. The variable domain in full, with the rest retrieved from reference TRBV11-2 and TRBJ1-2, is EAGVAQSPRYKIIEKRQSVAFWCNPISGHATLYWYQQILGQGPKLLIQFQNNGVVDDSQLPKDRFSAERLKGVDSTLKIQPAKLEDSAVYLCASSLGGNGYTFGSGTRLTVV.

V usage is TRBV19 and J usage is TRBJ1-2; 11 bases line up with TRBD1. The J segment lost 3 bases and the V segment lost 7 bases, leaving 10 bases of the junction unmatched. Germline-derived CDR1 and CDR2 are LNHDA and SQIVND (reference sequence). The CDR3 runs to 16 residues. CDR3 in amino acids: CASIRTGGTKDYGYTF. The CDR3 DNA follows: TGTGCCAGTATTCGGACAGGGGGCACGAAGGACTATGGCTACACCTTC.

This chain connects TRBV29-1 to TRBJ2-6; possibly TRBD1 or TRBD2 for D (5 bases each). V was trimmed by 6 bases and J by 2 bases, leaving 14 bases between them. The germline V gene encodes CDR1 SQVTM and CDR2 ANQGSEA. The CDR3 sequence is 15 residues long. The CDR3 bases are TGCAGCGTCCGAGACTGGGGACCTGGGGCCAACGTCCTGACTTTC. Amino acid sequence: CSVRDWGPGANVLTF.

CDR3 coding DNA: TGTGCCAGCAGTTACGAGGGGACCTCCTACAATGAGCAGTTCTTC. It yields the protein CASSYEGTSYNEQFF. The rearrangement links TRBV6-5 to TRBJ2-1, with D possibly being TRBD1 or TRBD2 (5 bases each). The CDR3 is 15 residues long. The germline V and J ends were trimmed by 2 bases and 0 bases, with 8 bases remaining between them. Germline V gives CDR1 MNHEY, CDR2 SVGAGI.

About this clone: Other DNA sequences in this specimen translate into the identical CDR3. The chain carries TRBV18 and TRBJ1-4; no clear D gene. This CDR3 contains 14 residues. Germline V gene sequence: CDR1 KGHSH, CDR2 LQKENI. With 3 bases removed from V and 1 base from J, the gap between germline ends came to 6 bases. The CDR3 DNA reads as TGTGCCAGCTCACCGGGTGTAACTAATGAAAAACTGTTTTTT. Protein sequence: CASSPGVTNEKLFF.

This clone showed up just a few times. The chain joins TRBV5-1 to TRBJ2-1, with D perhaps matching TRBD1 (5 bases). The CDR3 loop spans 14 amino acids. The germline V and J ends were trimmed by 1 base and 10 bases, with 15 bases remaining between them. Germline lookup yields CDR1 SGHRS and CDR2 YFSETQ. CDR3 coding DNA: TGCGCCAGCAGCTTGAGCGTAGGGGTGGGCGAGCAGTTCTTC. As protein: CASSLSVGVGEQFF. Full variable domain (missing parts from reference TRBV5-1 and TRBJ2-1): KAGVTQTPRYLIKTRGQQVTLSCSPISGHRSVSWYQQTPGQGLQFLFEYFSETQRNKGNFPGRFSGRQFSNSRSEMNVSTLELGDSALYLCASSLSVGVGEQFFGPGTRLTVL.